This TCR beta chain was profiled in a study of T cell changes during pregnancy in multiple sclerosis. Germline CDR1 reads GTSNPN; CDR2 reads SVGIG (reference sequence). V lost 1 base and J lost 5; bases outside the gene matches: 11. This CDR3 has 16 residues. Only in-frame clones appear in the TCRdb table, and some are missing; sequencing was by immunoSEQ multiplex PCR. The profile covers roughly 60,000 clones, with around 90% appearing a single time and roughly 1.3% taken by the ten largest. Here the sequenced sample was peripheral blood, taken in the second trimester of pregnancy. This sequence was found in a female donor with multiple sclerosis, enrolled in a pregnancy study. V is TRBV30 and J is TRBJ2-5, with 9 nucleotides matching TRBD2. The CDR3 DNA reads as TGTGCCTGGAGTGCCCCTCAGGCGGGAGGGAGGGAGACCCAGTACTTC. Translation: CAWSAPQAGGRETQYF.